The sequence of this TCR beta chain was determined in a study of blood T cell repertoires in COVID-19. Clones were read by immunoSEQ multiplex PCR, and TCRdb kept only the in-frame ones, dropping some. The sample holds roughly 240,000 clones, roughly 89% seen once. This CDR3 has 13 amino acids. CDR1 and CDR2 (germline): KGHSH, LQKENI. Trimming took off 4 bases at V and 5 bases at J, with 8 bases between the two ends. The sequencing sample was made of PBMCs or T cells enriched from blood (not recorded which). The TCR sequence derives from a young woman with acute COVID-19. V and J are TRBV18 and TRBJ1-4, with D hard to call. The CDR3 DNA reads TGTGCCAGCTCACGCGGGTCGAATGAAAAACTGTTTTTT. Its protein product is CASSRGSNEKLFF. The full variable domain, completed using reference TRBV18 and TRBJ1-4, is NAGVMQNPRHLVRRRGQEARLRCSPMKGHSHVYWYRQLPEEGLKFMVYLQKENIIDESGMPKERFSAEFPKEGPSILRIQQVVRGDSAAYFCASSRGSNEKLFFGSGTQLSVL.